The 5 T cell receptor beta chains in this list originate from one sample, sequenced in a study of blood T cell repertoires in COVID-19 (dated by TCRdb to the early 2020s). Library creation used the immunoSEQ multiplex PCR assay. The clones in this table, taken by TCRdb from immuneACCESS, are in-frame only. Not every clone is retained; where verified, under half of the shortfall comes from an unresolved V gene, and the cause of the rest is unknown. The sample data list some 200,000 clones, and approximately 86% of these were observed just once. The ten top clones hold around 1.4% of the sample. The specimen was peripheral blood. The origin of the receptors is a man aged 18 to 30 with active or convalescent COVID-19.

The chain employs TRBV5-1 and TRBJ2-2; D not resolved. The CDR3 totals 18 residues. Germline V gives CDR1 SGHRS, CDR2 YFSETQ. The V end lost 1 base, the J end lost 1 base, and 17 bases lay between the germline ends. In DNA form, the CDR3 reads TGCGCCAGCAGCTTGATCCCTCCTACCGGTTTGAACACCGGGGAGCTGTTTTTT. It encodes CASSLIPPTGLNTGELFF.

This chain connects TRBV28 to TRBJ2-1, with 7 bases matching TRBD2. V shed 3 bases, J shed 6 bases, and the junction held 11 bases outside the gene matches. The germline V gene has CDR1 MDHEN and CDR2 SYDVKM. CDR3 length: 16 residues. The CDR3 nucleotides are TGTGCCAGCAGTTTTCTCGCGGGAGACTCCCTCAATGAGCAGTTCTTC. Translating gives CASSFLAGDSLNEQFF.

The chain joins TRBV5-1 to TRBJ2-5; TRBD1 might be the D (5 bases). Germline V gene lookup returns CDR1 SGHRS and CDR2 YFSETQ. This CDR3 has 16 amino acids. V lost 3 bases to trimming and J lost 5 bases, with 20 bases between them. In nucleotides, the CDR3 is TGCGCCAGCAGCTCCCAGGGTAGTCATGCAGGGGAGACCCAGTACTTC. Protein sequence: CASSSQGSHAGETQYF.

The rearrangement joins TRBV30 to TRBJ1-2; 12 nucleotides align to TRBD1. CDR1 and CDR2 from the germline V gene are GTSNPN and SVGIG (reference sequence). The trim removed 3 bases at V and 2 bases at J, leaving 1 base unmatched. CDR3 length: 14 amino acids. The CDR3 DNA follows: TGTGCCTGGAGGGGACAGGGGGCGAACTATGGCTACACCTTC. It is translated as CAWRGQGANYGYTF. The variable domain in full, completed from reference TRBV30 and TRBJ1-2, reads SQTIHQWPATLVQPVGSPLSLECTVEGTSNPNLYWYRQAAGRGLQLLFYSVGIGQISSEVPQNLSASRPQDRQFILSSKKLLLSDSGFYLCAWRGQGANYGYTFGSGTRLTVV.

V usage is TRBV5-1 and J usage is TRBJ2-3; D remains ambiguous. V gave up 4 bases and J gave up 2 bases, with 14 bases separating them. Germline V gene data show CDR1 as SGHRS and CDR2 as YFSETQ. This CDR3 comprises 15 residues. The CDR3 reads CASSLAGGLTDTQYF. In DNA form, the CDR3 reads TGCGCCAGCAGCCTCGCTGGCGGTCTCACAGATACGCAGTATTTT. The variable domain in full, completed from reference TRBV5-1 and TRBJ2-3, reads KAGVTQTPRYLIKTRGQQVTLSCSPISGHRSVSWYQQTPGQGLQFLFEYFSETQRNKGNFPGRFSGRQFSNSRSEMNVSTLELGDSALYLCASSLAGGLTDTQYFGPGTRLTVL.